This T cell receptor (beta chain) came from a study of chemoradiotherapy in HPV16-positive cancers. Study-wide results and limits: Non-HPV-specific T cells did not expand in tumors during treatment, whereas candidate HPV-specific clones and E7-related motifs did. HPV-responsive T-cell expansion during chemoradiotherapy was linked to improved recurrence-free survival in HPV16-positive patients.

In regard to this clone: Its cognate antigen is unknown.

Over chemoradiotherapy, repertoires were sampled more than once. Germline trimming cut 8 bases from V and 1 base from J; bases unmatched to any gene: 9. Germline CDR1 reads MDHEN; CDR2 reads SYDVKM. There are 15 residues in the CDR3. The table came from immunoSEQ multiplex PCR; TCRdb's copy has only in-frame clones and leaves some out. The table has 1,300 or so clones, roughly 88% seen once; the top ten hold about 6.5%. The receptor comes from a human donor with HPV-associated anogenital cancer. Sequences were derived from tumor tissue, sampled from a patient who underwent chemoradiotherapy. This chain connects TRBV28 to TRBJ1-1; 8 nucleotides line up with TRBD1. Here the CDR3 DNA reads TGTGCCAGCGGGCTTACAGGGGGACCGAACACTGAAGCTTTCTTT. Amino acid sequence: CASGLTGGPNTEAFF.